What follows are 32 T cell receptor beta chains derived from one specimen sequenced in a study of blood T cell repertoires in COVID-19. Only in-frame clones appear in the TCRdb table, and some are missing; sequencing was by immunoSEQ multiplex PCR. The data contain fewer than 180,000 clones, roughly 90% of them singletons. Material for sequencing was peripheral blood. The origin of the receptors is an older woman with active or convalescent COVID-19.

The rearrangement links TRBV12-3 or TRBV12-4 to TRBJ2-3, with 8 nucleotides matching TRBD1. This CDR3 spans 13 amino acids. The junction had 6 bases not matched to a gene; V was cut back by 5 bases and J by 8 bases. The CDR3 coding sequence is TGTGCCAGCAGTAGACAGGGGTACGGTACGCAGTATTTT. Residues: CASSRQGYGTQYF.

The chain joins TRBV9 to TRBJ1-4; TRBD1 aligns across 10 bases. V dropped 4 bases and J dropped 8; count of bases not matched to a gene: 8. The CDR3 runs 15 residues. CDR1 and CDR2 from the germline V gene are SGDLS and YYNGEE. CDR3 residues: CASSMPGTGVEKLFF. CDR3 DNA sequence: TGTGCCAGCAGCATGCCGGGGACAGGGGTGGAAAAACTGTTTTTT.

The chain combines TRBV5-8 with TRBJ1-4, with D possibly being TRBD1 (5 bases). This CDR3 has 16 amino acids. Germline assignment: CDR1 SGHTS and CDR2 YDEGEE. The ends were cut back, 0 bases at V and 7 bases at J, with 16 bases in the middle. The CDR3 sequence: CASSLVRTGSVEKLFF. CDR3 DNA: TGTGCCAGCAGCTTGGTCCGAACAGGATCGGTTGAAAAACTGTTTTTT.

The gene calls are TRBV29-1 and TRBJ2-3; TRBD2 aligns across 7 bases. Trimming at V came to 6 bases and at J to 0 bases, leaving 6 bases not matched to a gene. Germline assignment: CDR1 SQVTM and CDR2 ANQGSEA. This CDR3 has 14 residues. The chain's CDR3 is CSVWRGTSTDTQYF. CDR3 nucleotides: TGCAGCGTGTGGCGGGGGACTAGCACAGATACGCAGTATTTT.

This chain links TRBV7-9 with TRBJ1-2; D remains unclear. V was clipped by 3 bases and J by 2 bases, with 10 bases between them. The CDR3 totals 14 residues. CDR1 and CDR2 (germline): SEHNR, FQNEAQ (reference sequence). The CDR3 nucleotides are TGTGCCAGCAGCTTGGGCAGTAAAAACTATGGCTACACCTTC. This gives the protein CASSLGSKNYGYTF.

The chain joins TRBV5-1 to TRBJ1-1; D may be TRBD1 (6 bases). V gave up 6 bases and J gave up 3 bases, with 15 bases separating them. From germline, CDR1 is SGHRS and CDR2 YFSETQ. The CDR3 runs to 14 residues. This CDR3 is CASNTQGRDTEAFF. The CDR3 region has the DNA TGCGCCAGCAACACCCAGGGGAGGGACACTGAAGCTTTCTTT.

The chain recombines TRBV15 with TRBJ2-2; 11 bases align to TRBD2. The J segment lost 6 bases and the V segment lost 1 base, leaving 4 bases of the junction unmatched. The CDR3 is 16 residues long. Germline CDR1 is LNHNV and CDR2 is YYDKDF (reference sequence). CDR3 protein: CATSRGLAGSPGELFF. CDR3 sequence (DNA): TGTGCCACCAGCAGAGGACTAGCGGGGAGTCCCGGGGAGCTGTTTTTT. Full variable domain (outside the CDR3, taken from reference TRBV15 and TRBJ2-2): DAMVIQNPRYQVTQFGKPVTLSCSQTLNHNVMYWYQQKSSQAPKLLFHYYDKDFNNEADTPDNFQSRRPNTSFCFLDIRSPGLGDTAMYLCATSRGLAGSPGELFFGEGSRLTVL.

This rearrangement joins TRBV19 to TRBJ1-1, with D perhaps TRBD1 (6 bases). Germline assignment: CDR1 LNHDA and CDR2 SQIVND (reference sequence). The V end lost 7 bases, the J end lost 0 bases, and 15 bases lay between the germline ends. The CDR3 totals 15 residues. The CDR3 DNA sequence: TGTGCCAGTACTCGACAGGCCTTGATGAACACTGAAGCTTTCTTT. Amino acid sequence: CASTRQALMNTEAFF.

The chain uses TRBV6-6 and TRBJ2-7; a possible D gene is TRBD1 (6 bases). CDR3 length: 16 residues. The germline V gene has CDR1 MNHNY and CDR2 SVGAGI (reference sequence). V lost 0 bases and J lost 0, with 12 bases in between. The CDR3 loop reads CASSYSTATGSYEQYF. DNA of the CDR3: TGTGCCAGCAGTTACTCGACAGCGACAGGCTCCTACGAGCAGTACTTC.

V and J are TRBV9 and TRBJ1-2; 10 bases are a match to TRBD1. The junction had 3 bases not matched to a gene; V was cut back by 1 base and J by 6 bases. CDR1 and CDR2 from the germline V gene are SGDLS and YYNGEE. This CDR3 spans 14 amino acids. CDR3 sequence (DNA): TGTGCCAGCAGCGTATGGGACAGGGGAGATGGCTACACCTTC. As protein: CASSVWDRGDGYTF.

The chain has TRBV19 and TRBJ1-3; D gene uncertain. Trimming cost V 4 bases and J 1 base, with 8 bases left between them. Per the germline V gene, CDR1 is LNHDA and CDR2 is SQIVND (reference sequence). The CDR3 loop spans 14 amino acids. CDR3 sequence reads: CASSTSFSGNTIYF. CDR3 bases: TGTGCCAGTAGTACTTCGTTTTCTGGAAACACCATATATTTT.

V is TRBV7-2 and J is TRBJ2-3; 9 bases line up with TRBD2. After removal of 3 bases from V and 5 bases from J, the junction contained 3 bases not matched to a gene. In germline, CDR1 is SGHTA, CDR2 FQGNSA. The CDR3 has 14 residues. CDR3 DNA: TGTGCCAGCAGCTTTAGCGGGGGAGGAGATACGCAGTATTTT. Translation: CASSFSGGGDTQYF. Full variable domain (missing parts from reference TRBV7-2 and TRBJ2-3): GAGVSQSPSNKVTEKGKDVELRCDPISGHTALYWYRQSLGQGLEFLIYFQGNSAPDKSGLPSDRFSAERTGGSVSTLTIQRTQQEDSAVYLCASSFSGGGDTQYFGPGTRLTVL.

J is TRBJ2-1 and V is TRBV20-1; perhaps TRBD1 as D (7 bases). CDR1 and CDR2 from the germline V gene are DFQATT and SNEGSKA (reference sequence). The CDR3 has 11 amino acids. The CDR3 DNA sequence: TGCAGCACTACAGGGGAGGATGAGCAGTTCTTC. It translates to CSTTGEDEQFF.

This clone was counted once. The V and J genes are TRBV4-3 and TRBJ2-1; perhaps TRBD2 as D (5 bases). Germline V gene sequence: CDR1 LGHNA, CDR2 YSLEER. Trimming took 4 bases from V and 9 from J, leaving 10 bases between them. The CDR3 sequence is 12 residues long. CDR3 in amino acids: CASSRDAGEQFF. The CDR3 bases are TGCGCCAGCAGCCGAGATGCGGGTGAGCAGTTCTTC.

As to this clone: Other DNA sequences in this specimen translate into the identical CDR3. The V call is TRBV5-5, the J call TRBJ2-5; D uncertain. Germline V lookup: CDR1 SGHKS, CDR2 YYEKEE (reference sequence). The V end was cut by 1 base, the J end by 1 base, with 8 bases between. There are 14 residues in the CDR3. The CDR3 protein is CASSLLNFQETQYF. As DNA, the CDR3 is TGTGCCAGCAGCTTGTTGAACTTCCAAGAGACCCAGTACTTC.

This chain joins TRBV11-2 and TRBJ2-5; tentative D call: TRBD2 (7 bases). V shed 5 bases and J shed 5 bases, with 21 bases lying between them. CDR1 is SGHAT, CDR2 FQNNGV, per germline. The CDR3 length is 16 residues. CDR3 bases: TGTGCCAGCAGCCCCACCTCTGGCGGGGGCGGCGAGACCCAGTACTTC. It translates to CASSPTSGGGGETQYF.

This chain connects TRBV28 to TRBJ1-6; 7 nucleotides align to TRBD1. This CDR3 has 18 amino acids. After removal of 5 bases from V and 7 bases from J, the junction contained 17 bases not matched to a gene. CDR1 is MDHEN, CDR2 SYDVKM, per germline. The CDR3 DNA reads as TGTGCCAGCAGTGTTATCTCCCCCCGGACAGGTCTAAATTCACCCCTCCACTTT. Amino acid sequence: CASSVISPRTGLNSPLHF.

This clone showed up just a few times. CDR3 protein: CASSEVESNTF. CDR3 bases: TGTGCCAGCAGTGAAGTGGAGTCGAACACCTTC. The chain joins TRBV2 to TRBJ1-2; D unclear. Looked up from germline, CDR1 is SNHLY and CDR2 is FYNNEI. V was pared by 1 base and J by 12 bases, with 9 bases between. The CDR3 extends over 11 amino acids.

This chain joins TRBV6-5 and TRBJ1-6, with a weak D call TRBD1 (6 bases). The CDR3 totals 12 residues. In germline, CDR1 is MNHEY, CDR2 SVGAGI. Trimming left V 5 bases short and J 14 bases short, with 13 bases between. This CDR3 reads CASSRREGALHF. In DNA form, the CDR3 reads TGTGCCAGCAGTCGCCGGGAGGGGGCCCTCCACTTT.

This chain uses TRBV19 with TRBJ2-6, with D maybe TRBD1 (6 bases). Trimming left V 5 bases short and J 2 bases short, with 13 bases between. The V gene's germline CDR1 is LNHDA and CDR2 SQIVND (reference sequence). The CDR3 length is 16 residues. In DNA form, the CDR3 reads TGTGCCAGTAGTCCGGGGACACCCACTGGGGCCAACGTCCTGACTTTC. As protein: CASSPGTPTGANVLTF. The whole variable domain, filled in from reference TRBV19 and TRBJ2-6, reads DGGITQSPKYLFRKEGQNVTLSCEQNLNHDAMYWYRQDPGQGLRLIYYSQIVNDFQKGDIAEGYSVSREKKESFPLTVTSAQKNPTAFYLCASSPGTPTGANVLTFGAGSRLTVL.

The chain couples TRBV3-1 (or the pseudogene TRBV3-2) to TRBJ2-1; TRBD1 is a possible D gene (5 bases). Germline-derived CDR1 and CDR2 are LGHDT and YNNKEL (reference sequence). V lost 0 bases and J 5 bases, leaving 11 bases between the germline ends. The length of the CDR3 is 15 residues. CDR3 amino acids: CASSQECRAHNEQFF. The CDR3 coding sequence is TGTGCCAGCAGCCAAGAGTGCAGGGCCCACAATGAGCAGTTCTTC.

The rearrangement links TRBV4-1 to TRBJ2-7, with a possible D match to TRBD1 (6 bases). V was shortened by 4 bases and J by 4 bases, with 14 bases between the two germline ends. CDR1 and CDR2 (germline): MGHRA, YSYEKL. This CDR3 spans 14 amino acids. Here the CDR3 DNA reads TGCGCCAGCAGCCCTAATGTAGGGGGATACGAGCAGTACTTC. This encodes CASSPNVGGYEQYF.

This chain links TRBV4-3 with TRBJ2-6; the D gene is possibly TRBD1 (7 bases). The CDR3 sequence is 17 residues long. V was shortened by 0 bases and J by 2 bases, with 11 bases between the two germline ends. Germline loops: CDR1 LGHNA, CDR2 YSLEER. This CDR3 is CASSQDRGTAGANVLTF. CDR3 DNA sequence: TGCGCCAGCAGCCAAGACAGGGGGACTGCTGGGGCCAACGTCCTGACTTTC.

The chain recombines TRBV5-1 with TRBJ2-5; 8 positions agree with TRBD2. V lost 3 bases to trimming and J lost 5 bases; unmatched junction nucleotides: 3. The CDR3 runs 13 residues. Germline V gene data show CDR1 as SGHRS and CDR2 as YFSETQ. CDR3 bases: TGCGCCAGCAGCTCCGGGACTAGGGAGACCCAGTACTTC. It yields the protein CASSSGTRETQYF. Looking up the rest from reference TRBV5-1 and TRBJ2-5 gives the full variable domain: KAGVTQTPRYLIKTRGQQVTLSCSPISGHRSVSWYQQTPGQGLQFLFEYFSETQRNKGNFPGRFSGRQFSNSRSEMNVSTLELGDSALYLCASSSGTRETQYFGPGTRLLVL.

This sequence joins TRBV5-1 and TRBJ2-1; no firm D call. The V gene's germline CDR1 is SGHRS and CDR2 YFSETQ. The CDR3 contains 14 residues. V was cut by 1 base and J by 0 bases, with 5 bases left in between. The CDR3 reads CASSLLSSYNEQFF. CDR3 nucleotide sequence: TGCGCCAGCAGCTTGTTGAGCTCCTACAATGAGCAGTTCTTC.

The rearrangement joins TRBV4-3 to TRBJ1-1, with 10 nucleotides matching TRBD1. CDR1 and CDR2 (germline): LGHNA, YSLEER. CDR3 length equals 15 residues. Germline trimming cut 3 bases from V and 5 bases from J; bases unmatched to any gene: 6. The chain's CDR3 is CASSQADRGSTEAFF. Written as DNA, the CDR3 is TGCGCCAGCAGCCAGGCGGACAGGGGGAGTACTGAAGCTTTCTTT.

Here the CDR3 reads CASSSQSYYGYTF. The CDR3 DNA reads as TGCGCCAGCAGCTCACAGAGTTACTATGGCTACACCTTC. The chain has TRBV5-1 and TRBJ1-2; no clear D gene. V lost 3 bases to trimming and J lost 3 bases, with 9 bases between them. The CDR3 loop spans 13 amino acids. Germline V gene lookup returns CDR1 SGHRS and CDR2 YFSETQ.

The chain uses TRBV5-6 and TRBJ1-1; D is uncertain. Germline lookup yields CDR1 SGHDT and CDR2 YYEEEE. The CDR3 runs 15 residues. V was clipped by 0 bases and J by 1 base, with 10 bases between them. The CDR3 protein is CASSLGPNTNTEAFF. The CDR3 nucleotides are TGTGCCAGCAGCTTGGGTCCTAATACGAACACTGAAGCTTTCTTT.

CDR3 loop: CASTERVSGANVLTF. In nucleotides, the CDR3 is TGTGCCAGCACCGAAAGAGTCTCTGGGGCCAACGTCCTGACTTTC. J is TRBJ2-6 and V is TRBV7-2; D not resolved. CDR1 and CDR2 from the germline V gene are SGHTA and FQGNSA. The CDR3 contains 15 residues. The germline V and J ends were trimmed by 7 bases and 0 bases, with 10 bases remaining between them.

The genes are TRBV30 and TRBJ1-2; maybe TRBD1 (6 bases). This CDR3 spans 14 amino acids. Deletions cut 5 bases from V and 1 base from J, with 14 bases between. Germline loops: CDR1 GTSNPN, CDR2 SVGIG (reference sequence). The CDR3 region has the DNA TGTGCCTGGGCGACGGGACACGTTAACTATGGCTACACCTTC. Its translation is CAWATGHVNYGYTF.

V usage is TRBV4-1 and J usage is TRBJ1-2, with TRBD1 as a possible D gene (5 bases). CDR3 length equals 14 residues. Trimming left V 1 base short and J 4 bases short, with 10 bases between. Germline loops: CDR1 MGHRA, CDR2 YSYEKL. CDR3 in amino acids: CASSQVGGSYGYTF. CDR3 coding DNA: TGCGCCAGCAGCCAAGTTGGGGGGAGCTATGGCTACACCTTC.

The genes are TRBV10-3 and TRBJ2-1; 10 positions match TRBD2. This CDR3 is built from 15 residues. J lost 7 bases, V lost 5 bases, and 8 bases had no gene match. Germline V gene lookup returns CDR1 ENHRY and CDR2 SYGVKD. The chain's CDR3 is CAISTAGGSGNEQFF. The CDR3 nucleotides are TGTGCCATCAGTACAGCGGGGGGGTCTGGGAATGAGCAGTTCTTC.